Sequencing of this TCR beta chain was carried out in a study of T cell responses to AZD1222 COVID-19 vaccine listed by TCRdb under 2021. Looking at the study overall: A total of more than 230 trial participants underwent TCR sequencing, of whom about 200 had received two doses of AZD1222 and roughly 26 had received two doses of the MenACWY control vaccine. Enrollment into the trials was organized by age into subgroups of 18-55, 56-69 and 70-plus years, and those subgroups contained 148, 28 and 57 TCR-sequenced participants, respectively. Paper-wide results and their limitations: In the small 56-69-year group, the increase in depth fell short of significance, most likely because of low power. Nearly half of unique spike-specific TCRs reportedly recognized epitopes outside regions mutated in the B.1.351 and B.1.1.7 variants. CD4 TCRs associated with the vaccine covered the entire spike protein, and the dominant responses were in regions 160-218 and 743-854. Most participants were white British and females outnumbered males, and the authors suggested that clonal diversity may have been underestimated. Only five to seven AZD1222 recipients were SARS-CoV-2 seropositive at baseline, limiting conclusions about previously exposed vaccinees. After two AZD1222 doses, both the breadth and the depth of spike-specific TCRs were significantly higher than at day 0 and than in MenACWY recipients. Because no day 14 peak-response samples were available, the repertoires could be characterized only after the peak T cell response.

The CDR3 numbers 14 residues from cysteine through phenylalanine. The sequence is cut down to CDR3 DNA, 42 bases in frame from base 1. The germline V gene (reference sequence) yields SGHNT for CDR1 and YYREEE for CDR2. Trimming takes 3 bases off V and 5 bases off J; junction bases not matched to a gene: 3. The CDR3 regions of human TCRbeta chains were analyzed by immunosequencing. On the authors' methods: Repertoire TCRs were checked for matches against a reference library of SARS-CoV-2-specific TCRs that had been generated using the MIRA antigen-specificity platform. Breadth was defined as the fraction of unique TCRs that were SARS-CoV-2-associated, and depth was defined as the fraction of total T cells that were SARS-CoV-2-associated. Using the MIRA data, each spike-specific TCR was assigned both to the spike region to which the TCR was reactive and to a CD4 or CD8 class. Log10-transformed breadth and depth values were compared by one-way ANOVA with Sidak's multiple comparisons tests. Drawn from immuneACCESS, this table holds only the in-frame rearrangements with V and J called that TCRdb kept. Clones are partly lost; checked studies trace under half to an unresolved V gene and leave the rest unexplained. V and J calls and clone size come straight from that table; D and trimming were deduced from the DNA. Counted in this sample were under 200,000 clones; 90% to 95% of them appeared once. The leading ten clones occupy 3.6% of the sample.

The sample's time point label is to be understood as: about 28 days (+/-7) after the second vaccine dose. The treatment or condition label here, explained by the study, means: meningococcal conjugate vaccine given as trial control. Vaccinee samples came from UK trials COV001 and COV002, including a single-blind randomized controlled phase 2/3 trial of AZD1222 (ChAdOx1 nCoV-19) in healthy adults. Trial participant PBMC samples were collected at day 0 and day 28 after the second dose for TCRbeta chain sequencing. A remark on this clone: Its cognate antigen has yet to be identified. Base qualities are not recorded, but no much larger clone differs from it by a single base.

The V and J genes are TRBV5-4 and TRBJ2-3; the central 10 bases match TRBD2. The sequenced sample was peripheral blood, obtained 28 days after the second dose of the MenACWY control vaccine. The TCR was taken from an adult who received the MenACWY meningococcal vaccine as a control. The base sequence is TGTGCCAGCAGCTCGGTAGCGGGAGGAGATACGCAGTATTTT. Its amino acids are CASSSVAGGDTQYF.